Below, 15 T cell receptor beta chains from the same sample are listed, as sequenced in a study of blood T cell repertoires in COVID-19. Only in-frame clones appear in the TCRdb table, and some are missing; sequencing was by immunoSEQ multiplex PCR. This sample carries approximately 170,000 clones, roughly nine tenths of them seen once, and the ten largest clones take roughly 7%. Source material: peripheral blood. These receptors were obtained from a woman of 80 years or more in a cohort sampled during active or convalescent COVID-19.

The chain recombines TRBV20-1 with TRBJ2-3; no clear D. From germline, CDR1 is DFQATT and CDR2 SNEGSKA (reference sequence). V was cut by 3 bases and J by 8 bases, with 15 bases left in between. CDR3 length: 13 residues. The CDR3 sequence is CSASMPQHGTQYF. The DNA of the CDR3 is TGCAGTGCTAGTATGCCACAGCACGGTACGCAGTATTTT.

V usage is TRBV24-1 and J usage is TRBJ2-1; no clear D. CDR1 and CDR2 from the germline V gene are KGHDR and SFDVKD. V lost 1 base and J lost 0, with 9 bases in between. The CDR3 has 16 amino acids. The CDR3 sequence: CATSDFRQASYNEQFF. For the CDR3, the DNA is TGTGCCACCAGTGATTTCAGGCAGGCCTCCTACAATGAGCAGTTCTTC.

The chain combines TRBV6-6 with TRBJ2-5; D is unresolved. The V gene lost 6 bases and the J gene lost 3 bases, with 11 bases spanning the gap. This CDR3 region has 13 residues. Per the germline V gene, CDR1 is MNHNY and CDR2 is SVGAGI (reference sequence). CDR3 sequence reads: CASRYTLEETQYF. CDR3 bases: TGTGCCAGCAGATATACATTGGAAGAGACCCAGTACTTC.

The rearrangement joins TRBV7-2 to TRBJ1-5; D is unclear. This CDR3 is 15 amino acids long. Germline V gene data show CDR1 as SGHTA and CDR2 as FQGNSA. The V gene lost 1 base and the J gene lost 0 bases, with 7 bases spanning the gap. The CDR3, as DNA: TGTGCCAGCAGCTTAGGGCCTTATAGCAATCAGCCCCAGCATTTT. It translates to CASSLGPYSNQPQHF.

This sequence joins TRBV3-1 (or the pseudogene TRBV3-2) and TRBJ2-1; tentative D call: TRBD2 (5 bases). V was clipped by 0 bases and J by 0 bases, with 6 bases between them. Germline values: CDR1 LGHDT, CDR2 YNNKEL (reference sequence). The CDR3 is 15 residues long. The CDR3 coding sequence is TGTGCCAGCAGCCAAGAAGGAGGCTCCTACAATGAGCAGTTCTTC. This codes for CASSQEGGSYNEQFF.

The sample holds one count of this clone. The chain has TRBV7-2 and TRBJ2-5, with 10 bases that match TRBD2. CDR1 SGHTA and CDR2 FQGNSA come from the germline V gene. Trimming took 5 bases from V and 3 from J; bases not matched to a gene: 9. The CDR3 sequence is 16 residues long. The CDR3 bases are TGTGCCAGCAGCCCTTTGGACCTAGCGGGGGAAGAGACCCAGTACTTC. This encodes CASSPLDLAGEETQYF.

The gene calls are TRBV29-1 and TRBJ1-1; D remains unclear. Germline V gives CDR1 SQVTM, CDR2 ANQGSEA. V gave up 4 bases and J gave up 4 bases, with 10 bases separating them. The CDR3 spans 12 residues. CDR3 bases: TGCAGCGTTGGGTGGGTAGCCACTGAAGCTTTCTTT. Translation: CSVGWVATEAFF.

This clone was observed a handful of times. This rearrangement joins TRBV3-1 (or the pseudogene TRBV3-2) to TRBJ2-2, with D possibly TRBD2 on 5 matching bases. The CDR3 spans 15 residues. Germline CDR1 and CDR2: LGHDT and YNNKEL (reference sequence). Trimming cost V 5 bases and J 0 bases, with 10 bases left between them. CDR3 sequence (DNA): TGTGCCAGCAGCACGGGAAATCCGAACACCGGGGAGCTGTTTTTT. Amino acid sequence: CASSTGNPNTGELFF.

The chain employs TRBV7-2 and TRBJ1-2; possible D gene TRBD1, 5 bases. V gave up 4 bases and J gave up 8 bases, with 17 bases separating them. The germline gives CDR1 SGHTA, CDR2 FQGNSA. The CDR3 spans 14 residues. Written as DNA, the CDR3 is TGTGCCAGCAGCTATCCATGGGGGGATACGGGCTACACCTTC. Translating it yields CASSYPWGDTGYTF. The variable domain in full, completed from reference TRBV7-2 and TRBJ1-2, reads GAGVSQSPSNKVTEKGKDVELRCDPISGHTALYWYRQSLGQGLEFLIYFQGNSAPDKSGLPSDRFSAERTGGSVSTLTIQRTQQEDSAVYLCASSYPWGDTGYTFGSGTRLTVV.

The gene calls are TRBV5-5 and TRBJ2-7; D might be TRBD1 (6 bases). The CDR3 extends over 16 amino acids. Trimming removed 4 bases from V and 2 bases from J, with 19 bases in between. CDR1 is SGHKS and CDR2 is YYEKEE in the germline V gene (reference sequence). DNA of the CDR3: TGTGCCAGCAGCCAAACCCGGGGACATGCAACCTACGAGCAGTACGTC. Its protein product is CASSQTRGHATYEQYV.

The chain links TRBV23-1 to TRBJ2-1, with D tentatively TRBD1 (6 bases). TRBV23-1 is treated as an ORF (open reading frame) with a function not yet certain. Trimming took off 3 bases at V and 5 bases at J, with 11 bases between the two ends. This CDR3 is built from 14 residues. CDR3 bases: TGCGCCAGCAGTCATTCCGGGACAAACAATGAGCAGTTCTTC. It translates to CASSHSGTNNEQFF.

The count of this clone is one. The J gene is TRBJ2-7, the V gene TRBV5-6; D is possibly TRBD2 (6 bases). With 2 bases removed from V and 0 bases from J, the gap between germline ends came to 12 bases. The CDR3 is made up of 15 amino acids. Germline V lookup: CDR1 SGHDT, CDR2 YYEEEE. The CDR3 DNA reads as TGTGCCAGCAGCTTTGGCGGAGGGAGCTCCTACGAGCAGTACGTC. It codes for CASSFGGGSSYEQYV.

The chain recombines TRBV15 with TRBJ2-5; TRBD1 might be the D (5 bases). The CDR3 covers 13 residues. The V end lost 3 bases, the J end lost 5 bases, and 10 bases lay between the germline ends. The germline V gene has CDR1 LNHNV and CDR2 YYDKDF (reference sequence). The CDR3 region has the DNA TGTGCCACCAGCAGGGGGCGCTGGGAGACCCAGTACTTC. Residues: CATSRGRWETQYF.

The V gene is TRBV14, the J gene TRBJ1-1; D is unclear. V lost 6 bases, J lost 4 bases, and 12 bases lay in between. CDR1 is SGHDN, CDR2 FVKESK, per germline. This CDR3 is 13 amino acids long. DNA of the CDR3: TGTGCCAGCAGTCCTACGGCGGGCACTGAAGCTTTCTTT. Amino acids: CASSPTAGTEAFF.

This clone occurred once. The chain employs TRBV6-6 and TRBJ2-7; 14 nucleotides agree with TRBD2. V lost 5 bases, J lost 2 bases, and 2 bases stayed unmatched. The CDR3 covers 15 residues. Germline CDR1 and CDR2: MNHNY and SVGAGI (reference sequence). The CDR3 DNA follows: TGTGCCAGCAGTCAGGGACTAGCGGGAGCCTACGAGCAGTACGTC. This sequence encodes CASSQGLAGAYEQYV.